This is a list of T cell receptor beta chains from one sample in a study of vaccination and CD4 T cells after COVID-19. TCRdb reprocessed the PCR reads via MiXCR and lists one record per CDR3 protein. The table includes roughly 15,000 distinct CDR3 sequences, 54% detected once. These receptors' antigens are unknown. The specimen was CD4+ T cells from blood, cultured in vitro. The source is a human donor who had recovered from COVID-19. The CDR3 runs from the conserved cysteine through the conserved F or W.

TRBJ2-1 | TRBV20-1 | CSASPGQGVNEQFF
TRBJ1-1 | TRBV6-1 | CASSATGEDTEAFF
TRBJ1-2 | TRBV24-1 | CATSDLRQGNGYTF
TRBJ2-7 | TRBV28 | CASKEGPRYEQYF
TRBJ2-7 | TRBV11-1 | CASSPELAGGPCEQYF
TRBJ2-3 | TRBV7-9 | CASSWTGGAGDTQYF
TRBJ1-6 | TRBV27 | CASSVTGGSPLHF
TRBJ2-7 | TRBV24-1 | CATSDTVTSGRGEQYF
TRBJ1-2 | TRBV20-1 | CSATTGNWGSYGYTF
TRBJ2-7 | TRBV27 | CASSLTSGSGFYEQYF
TRBJ1-6 | TRBV6-1 | CASTPSGTAYNSPLHF
TRBJ2-7 | TRBV7-2 | CASSSRGGAYEQYF
TRBJ1-1 | TRBV19 | CASSIQGAWNTEAFF
TRBJ2-5 | TRBV20-1 | CSAPMSGQGDQETQYF
TRBJ1-1 | TRBV7-9 | CASSLLTGSTEAFF
TRBJ1-2 | TRBV19 | CASSIGGGTVTYYGYTF
TRBJ2-3 | TRBV20-1 | CSARQGGTDTQYF
TRBJ2-7 | TRBV5-6 | CASSLAGNYEQYF
TRBJ2-3 | TRBV7-9 | CASSETSGGDTQYF
TRBJ2-1 | TRBV7-3 | CASSSRSGLAGGGRINEQFF
TRBJ1-2 | TRBV20-1 | CSAATDRVYGYTF
TRBJ2-5 | TRBV7-2 | CASSLSLGETQYF
TRBJ2-1 | TRBV12-3/TRBV12-4 | CASREEDNEQFF
TRBJ2-7 | TRBV24-1 | CATSDAGLYEQYF
TRBJ2-3 | TRBV20-1 | CSARVSRGPGDTQYF
TRBJ1-1 | TRBV10-3 | CATTGQPNTEAFF
TRBJ1-1 | TRBV11-2 | CASSLTTGDTEAFF
TRBJ2-3 | TRBV5-4 | CASSPGQHSDTQYF
TRBJ2-3 | TRBV7-2 | CASSPSLIGATQYF
TRBJ2-2 | TRBV27 | CASSPPRKGLLYTNTGELFF
TRBJ2-1 | TRBV2 | CASSTGQQNNEQFF